The clone carrying this TCR beta chain appeared many times. As yet, its antigen is unknown. As for time point: pre-sensitization, week 0. Treatment of the sample: therapeutic diphenylcyclopropenone sensitization with weekly scalp DPC. Blood, whole and unfractionated, served as the source for total RNA extraction. The source of the sample is a study of human T cells and chemical hapten exposure. Study overall: Patch testing was performed with 0.01% DPC on the upper back, with reading at 6 days.

Germline assignment: CDR1 LGHNT and CDR2 FRNRAP. The germline V and J ends were trimmed by 0 bases and 7 bases, with 10 bases remaining between them. The CDR3 covers 13 residues. Study-level findings and limits: Since the donors had alopecia, their immune response may not be the same as that of healthy people.

TCRdb processed the RACE reads anew with MiXCR; each CDR3 protein has one entry. The sample includes almost 35,000 distinct CDR3 sequences, approximately 10% seen only once; the top ten take roughly a quarter. The source of this sequence is a man aged 45-65 years with alopecia areata. Some clones in this sample may be carry-over from other donors' samples. The V call is TRBV12-5, the J call TRBJ2-7; weak D call: TRBD2 (5 bases). The sequencing here drew on whole blood, taken in connection with sensitization to the hapten diphenylcyclopropenone (DPC). CDR3 bases: TGTGCTAGTGGTTTGGTACAGCGAGGGGAGCAGTACTTC. Protein product: CASGLVQRGEQYF. Full variable domain (remainder filled in from reference TRBV12-5 and TRBJ2-7): DARVTQTPRHKVTEMGQEVTMRCQPILGHNTVFWYRQTMMQGLELLAYFRNRAPLDDSGMPKDRFSAEMPDATLATLKIQPSEPRDSAVYFCASGLVQRGEQYFGPGTRLTVT.